One TCR beta chain is described in this entry. The antigen is unknown. Produced via immunoSEQ multiplex PCR; TCRdb's table is partial and in-frame only. The sample contains about 140,000 clones, over 75% of which appear only once. This CDR3 comprises 14 residues. Germline CDR1 KGHSH, CDR2 LQKENI. V shed 6 bases and J shed 9 bases, with 20 bases lying between them. The data derive from a study of T cell responses to AZD1222 COVID-19 vaccine. The study's findings and limits: Without day 14 samples, only post-peak T cell repertoires were studied. Clonal diversity was possibly underestimated; the donors were predominantly white British and more often female.

The sequencing here drew on peripheral blood, taken 28 days after the second dose of the MenACWY control vaccine. This chain links TRBV18 with TRBJ2-5; D might be TRBD2 (5 bases). This receptor was identified in an adult who received the MenACWY meningococcal vaccine as a control. Here the CDR3 reads CASSSDFPKRPQYF. As DNA, the CDR3 is TGTGCCAGCTCTTCGGACTTCCCCAAGAGACCCCAGTACTTC.